This entry lists 8 T cell receptor beta chains sequenced from one sample in a study of T cells in localized non-small cell lung cancer. Sequenced by immunoSEQ multiplex PCR; TCRdb stores in-frame clones only, minus some. Among tens of thousands of clones listed, less than 95% were seen once. Sequencing used peripheral blood, obtained before any cancer treatment. These receptors originate from a female donor older than 55 with stage I lung adenocarcinoma.

The CDR3 DNA is TGTGCCAGCGGAGACCCGGGACCTAGGGAAGCTTTCTTT. Translating gives CASGDPGPREAFF. The rearrangement joins TRBV28 to TRBJ1-1; a possible D gene is TRBD1 (5 bases). CDR1 is MDHEN and CDR2 is SYDVKM in the germline V gene. V was shortened by 8 bases and J by 8 bases, with 18 bases between the two germline ends. This CDR3 has 13 residues.

This chain connects TRBV5-4 to TRBJ2-2, with TRBD2 matching 8 bases. V dropped 0 bases and J dropped 0; count of bases not matched to a gene: 1. Germline V gives CDR1 SGHNT, CDR2 YYREEE (reference sequence). There are 16 residues in the CDR3. The CDR3 DNA sequence: TGTGCCAGCAGCTTGGGCGGGGGGACGAACACCGGGGAGCTGTTTTTT. Amino acid sequence: CASSLGGGTNTGELFF.

As to this clone: At the DNA level, this CDR3 is encoded by other sequences in the same sample as well. This sequence joins TRBV30 and TRBJ1-2; D is unresolved. Trimming shortened V by 0 bases and J by 2 bases, and 1 base separated the two germline ends. Germline CDR1 and CDR2: GTSNPN and SVGIG (reference sequence). CDR3 length equals 11 residues. CDR3 coding DNA: TGTGCCTGGAGTGTAAACTATGGCTACACCTTC. It is translated as CAWSVNYGYTF.

The chain combines TRBV7-9 with TRBJ1-4; no firm D call. Trimming pared 1 base from V and 5 bases from J, leaving 5 bases between. The CDR3 extends over 13 amino acids. Germline V gives CDR1 SEHNR, CDR2 FQNEAQ (reference sequence). The CDR3 nucleotides read TGTGCCAGCAGCTTAGACAGAAATGAAAAACTGTTTTTT. This translates into CASSLDRNEKLFF.

J is TRBJ1-1 and V is TRBV19, with D possibly TRBD1 on 6 matching bases. The CDR3 is made up of 13 amino acids. The germline V gene has CDR1 LNHDA and CDR2 SQIVND (reference sequence). V gave up 6 bases and J gave up 3 bases, with 11 bases separating them. CDR3 loop: CASRTGKDTEAFF. DNA for the CDR3: TGTGCCAGTAGGACAGGAAAGGACACTGAAGCTTTCTTT.

The chain uses TRBV19 and TRBJ2-7; 8 bases are a match to TRBD2. V lost 5 bases to trimming and J lost 7 bases; unmatched junction nucleotides: 13. Looked up from germline, CDR1 is LNHDA and CDR2 is SQIVND (reference sequence). This CDR3 spans 15 amino acids. The CDR3 loop is CASSSPGLVSGEQYF. CDR3 bases: TGTGCCAGTAGTTCTCCGGGACTAGTATCCGGTGAGCAGTACTTC.

The V and J genes are TRBV6-5 and TRBJ1-3; D possibly corresponds to TRBD1 (5 bases). CDR1 and CDR2 from the germline V gene are MNHEY and SVGAGI. V lost 5 bases, J lost 4 bases, and 15 bases lay in between. There are 15 residues in the CDR3. The CDR3 DNA sequence: TGTGCCAGCAGTCGGGCGGGACTCTTGGGAAACACCATATATTTT. It specifies CASSRAGLLGNTIYF.

The genes are TRBV11-2 and TRBJ2-3; D unclear. V lost 3 bases and J lost 2, with 3 bases in between. This CDR3 has 12 residues. CDR1 and CDR2 from the germline V gene are SGHAT and FQNNGV. CDR3 nucleotides: TGTGCCAGCAGCTTCACCACAGATACGCAGTATTTT. Its protein is CASSFTTDTQYF. The complete variable domain, with remaining parts taken from reference TRBV11-2 and TRBJ2-3, reads EAGVAQSPRYKIIEKRQSVAFWCNPISGHATLYWYQQILGQGPKLLIQFQNNGVVDDSQLPKDRFSAERLKGVDSTLKIQPAKLEDSAVYLCASSFTTDTQYFGPGTRLTVL.